This T cell receptor (beta chain) was sequenced for a study of blood T cell repertoires in COVID-19. Overall study: Collection of acute and convalescent COVID-19 samples took place in the United States, Italy and Spain. The analysed material was cDNA or gDNA that came from T cells, B-cell-depleted T cells, or PBMCs.

As handled by the study authors: Amplification with reference gene primers provided the estimates of nucleated cell counts. Data came from immunoSEQ multiplex PCR; TCRdb stores just in-frame clones and leaves some out. V and J calls and clone size are copied from that table; D and trimming were computed from the DNA. The sample comprises more than 55,000 clones, 79% of which are singletons, and about 32% rests with the top ten. The V end lost 3 bases, the J end lost 3 bases, and 14 bases lay between the germline ends. The germline CDR1 and CDR2 sequences are SGHNT and YYREEE (reference sequence). CDR3 size: 15 residues.

The J gene is TRBJ2-3, the V gene TRBV5-4; the D gene is possibly TRBD2 (5 bases). Sequencing used peripheral blood. The receptor was isolated from a human donor in a cohort sampled during active COVID-19. CDR3 sequence reads: CASSSLRERTDTQYF. CDR3 nucleotide sequence: TGTGCCAGCAGCTCCTTGAGGGAGAGGACAGATACGCAGTATTTT.